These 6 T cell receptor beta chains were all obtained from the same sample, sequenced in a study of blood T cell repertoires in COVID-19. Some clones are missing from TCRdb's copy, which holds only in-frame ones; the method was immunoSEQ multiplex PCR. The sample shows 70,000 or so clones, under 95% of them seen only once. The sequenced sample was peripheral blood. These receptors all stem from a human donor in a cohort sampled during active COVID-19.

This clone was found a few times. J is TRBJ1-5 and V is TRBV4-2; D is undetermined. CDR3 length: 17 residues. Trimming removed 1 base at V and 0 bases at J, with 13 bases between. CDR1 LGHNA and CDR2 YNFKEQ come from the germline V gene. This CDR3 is CASSQGRTGFSNQPQHF. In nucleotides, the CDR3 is TGTGCCAGCAGCCAAGGAAGGACGGGATTTAGCAATCAGCCCCAGCATTTT.

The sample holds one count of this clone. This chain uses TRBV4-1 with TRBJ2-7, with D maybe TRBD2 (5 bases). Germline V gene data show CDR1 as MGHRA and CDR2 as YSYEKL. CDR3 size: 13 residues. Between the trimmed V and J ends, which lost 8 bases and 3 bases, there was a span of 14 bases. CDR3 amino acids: CASGLVLNYEQYF. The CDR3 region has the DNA TGCGCCAGCGGACTGGTACTGAACTACGAGCAGTACTTC.

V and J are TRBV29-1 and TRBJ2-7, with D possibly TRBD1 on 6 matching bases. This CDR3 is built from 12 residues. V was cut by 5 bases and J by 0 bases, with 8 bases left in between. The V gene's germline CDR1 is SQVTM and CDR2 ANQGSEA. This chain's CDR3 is CSVLQGSYEQYF. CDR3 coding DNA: TGCAGCGTTCTACAGGGCTCCTACGAGCAGTACTTC.

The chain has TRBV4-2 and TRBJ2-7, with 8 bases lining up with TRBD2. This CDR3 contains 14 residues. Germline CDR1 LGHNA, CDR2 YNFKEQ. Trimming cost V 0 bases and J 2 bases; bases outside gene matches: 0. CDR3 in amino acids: CASSQERGAYEQYF. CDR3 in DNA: TGTGCCAGCAGCCAAGAGCGGGGGGCCTACGAGCAGTACTTC.

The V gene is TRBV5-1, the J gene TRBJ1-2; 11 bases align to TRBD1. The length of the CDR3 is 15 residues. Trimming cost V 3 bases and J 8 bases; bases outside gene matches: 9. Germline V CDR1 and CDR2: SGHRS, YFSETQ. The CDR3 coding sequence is TGCGCCAGCAGCTCCCAAGGGACAGGGGGGATAGGCTACACCTTC. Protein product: CASSSQGTGGIGYTF.

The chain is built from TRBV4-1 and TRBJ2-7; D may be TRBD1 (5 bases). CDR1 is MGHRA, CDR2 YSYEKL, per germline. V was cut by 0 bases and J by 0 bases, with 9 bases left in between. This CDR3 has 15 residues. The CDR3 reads CASSQERQLSYEQYF. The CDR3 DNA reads TGCGCCAGCAGCCAAGAAAGACAGCTCTCCTACGAGCAGTACTTC.